This entry features one T cell receptor (beta chain) sequence. The CDR3 is 12 residues long. V gave up 6 bases and J gave up 5 bases; unmatched junction bases: 1. CDR1 and CDR2 (germline): MNHEY, SVGAGI. This record belongs to a study of long-term antiretroviral therapy in people with HIV. About the research overall: It was about a decade before the 2015 immediate-ART recommendation that the earliest samples were taken.

Investigators performed immunoSEQ version v3.0 at survey level. Sequencing aimed to cover roughly 40,000-55,000 T-cell genomes per sample. Profiled with immunoSEQ multiplex PCR; TCRdb holds only in-frame clones, not every one. The repertoire has more than 15,000 clones, 65% to 80% of them found once; the top ten carry 7.5% to 10%. Prior to DNA extraction, the samples held about 1-11 million cryopreserved PBMC. This chain uses TRBV6-5 with TRBJ1-2, with 9 bases matching TRBD1. Material: unsorted PBMCs, obtained 0.5 years before starting antiretroviral therapy. The sequence was obtained from a man aged 18 to 35 with HIV. The CDR3 region has the DNA TGTGCCAGCAGGGACAGGGGATATGGCTACACCTTC. Translated: CASRDRGYGYTF.